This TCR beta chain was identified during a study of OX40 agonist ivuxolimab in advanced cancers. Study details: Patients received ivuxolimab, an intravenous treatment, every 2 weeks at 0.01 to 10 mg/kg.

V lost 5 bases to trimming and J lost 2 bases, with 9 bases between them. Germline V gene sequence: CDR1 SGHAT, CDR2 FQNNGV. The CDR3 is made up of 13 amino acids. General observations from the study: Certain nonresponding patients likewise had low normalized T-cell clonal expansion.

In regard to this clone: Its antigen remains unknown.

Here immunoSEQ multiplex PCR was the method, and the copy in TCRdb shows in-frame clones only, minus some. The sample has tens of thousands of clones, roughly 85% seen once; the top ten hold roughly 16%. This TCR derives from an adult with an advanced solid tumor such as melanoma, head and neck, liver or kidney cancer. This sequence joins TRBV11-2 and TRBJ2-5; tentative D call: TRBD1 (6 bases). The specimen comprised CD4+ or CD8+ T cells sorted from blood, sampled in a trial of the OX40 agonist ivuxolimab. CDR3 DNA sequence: TGTGCCAGCAGCGTGGGACATCAAGAGACCCAGTACTTC. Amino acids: CASSVGHQETQYF. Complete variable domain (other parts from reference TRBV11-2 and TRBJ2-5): EAGVAQSPRYKIIEKRQSVAFWCNPISGHATLYWYQQILGQGPKLLIQFQNNGVVDDSQLPKDRFSAERLKGVDSTLKIQPAKLEDSAVYLCASSVGHQETQYFGPGTRLLVL.